Each of the 27 T cell receptor beta chains below was sequenced from the same sample in a study of naive and memory T cell subsets. These TCRs are of unknown antigen specificity. Regarding the study as a whole: Naive repertoires, especially CD8, held a few larger clonotypes, possibly memory cells re-expressing CD45RA.

Two oligonucleotides, mixed equimolar, formed the beta constant-region primer covering TRBC1 and TRBC2. Four rounds of PCR amplified the ligated cDNA using nested alpha and beta constant-region primers plus SP2. TCRdb redid the calling of the UMI-ligation and nested PCR reads with MiXCR, one entry per CDR3 protein. This sample has roughly 100,000 distinct CDR3 sequences, with about 14% found just once. The sequencing input was naive CD8+ T cells from blood. Receptors were obtained from a human donor in good health.

The chain employs TRBV7-8 and TRBJ2-5; D possibly corresponds to TRBD2 (5 bases). The CDR3 has 14 amino acids. The V gene lost 5 bases and the J gene lost 2 bases, with 12 bases spanning the gap. Looked up from germline, CDR1 is SGHVS and CDR2 is FQNEAQ. The CDR3 bases are TGTGCCAGCAGCCCCGAGGGCAGTCAAGAGACCCAGTACTTC. Translated, it gives CASSPEGSQETQYF.

This clonotype was observed at least ten times. The rearrangement joins TRBV29-1 to TRBJ1-2; D is unresolved. V was pared by 0 bases and J by 3 bases, with 11 bases between. This CDR3 contains 14 residues. Germline V lookup: CDR1 SQVTM, CDR2 ANQGSEA. The CDR3 loop reads CSVEDQYRHYGYTF. The CDR3 region has the DNA TGCAGCGTTGAAGATCAGTACAGACACTATGGCTACACCTTC.

This clonotype was seen at least ten times. The chain combines TRBV13 with TRBJ1-5; D unresolved. Trimming took off 3 bases at V and 4 bases at J, with 10 bases between the two ends. The CDR3 has 14 amino acids. Germline values: CDR1 PRHDT, CDR2 FYEKMQ (reference sequence). CDR3 in DNA: TGTGCCAGCAGCTTGTGGGGAACGAATCAGCCCCAGCATTTT. Translating it yields CASSLWGTNQPQHF. The full variable domain, completed using reference TRBV13 and TRBJ1-5, is AAGVIQSPRHLIKEKRETATLKCYPIPRHDTVYWYQQGPGQDPQFLISFYEKMQSDKGSIPDRFSAQQFSDYHSELNMSSLELGDSALYFCASSLWGTNQPQHFGDGTRLSIL.

The V call is TRBV13, the J call TRBJ1-1, with 10 bases that match TRBD1. The junction had 9 bases not matched to a gene; V was cut back by 6 bases and J by 5 bases. The CDR3 runs 15 residues. CDR1 and CDR2 from the germline V gene are PRHDT and FYEKMQ (reference sequence). CDR3 sequence (DNA): TGTGCCAGCAGAATAAGACAGGGGGCTGGTACTGAAGCTTTCTTT. This encodes CASRIRQGAGTEAFF.

A few counts support this clonotype. The J gene is TRBJ2-1, the V gene TRBV30, with 9 positions matching TRBD1. J lost 4 bases, V lost 2 bases, and 6 bases had no gene match. CDR3 length: 15 residues. Germline values: CDR1 GTSNPN, CDR2 SVGIG (reference sequence). In nucleotides, the CDR3 is TGTGCCTGGAGTATGCCGGGACAGGGTTACAATGAGCAGTTCTTC. This codes for CAWSMPGQGYNEQFF.

This clonotype was seen ten or more times. The rearrangement joins TRBV6-6 to TRBJ2-3, with 13 bases fitting TRBD2. Germline V gene data show CDR1 as MNHNY and CDR2 as SVGAGI (reference sequence). The CDR3 is made up of 18 amino acids. Losses at the gene ends were 10 bases for V and 1 base for J; bases not matched to a gene: 14. The CDR3 bases are TGTGCCACCCGATCCCTACTAGCGGGGGGGCCCGGCACAGATACGCAGTATTTT. It is translated as CATRSLLAGGPGTDTQYF.

The chain employs TRBV4-3 and TRBJ2-7; the match to TRBD1 covers 12 bases. CDR3 length equals 20 residues. From germline, CDR1 is LGHNA and CDR2 YSLEER. The J segment lost 3 bases and the V segment lost 4 bases, leaving 19 bases of the junction unmatched. Here the CDR3 reads CASSLAAGTGGTTPIYEQYF. CDR3 in DNA: TGCGCCAGCAGCCTCGCCGCCGGGACAGGGGGCACAACCCCCATCTACGAGCAGTACTTC.

This clonotype has only a few counts. CDR3 loop: CASSLQQGAYEQYF. The CDR3 DNA follows: TGTGCCAGCAGCTTACAACAGGGGGCCTACGAGCAGTACTTC. V and J are TRBV5-4 and TRBJ2-7; 8 nucleotides match TRBD1. CDR1 and CDR2 (germline): SGHNT, YYREEE (reference sequence). This CDR3 comprises 14 residues. V lost 2 bases to trimming and J lost 2 bases; unmatched junction nucleotides: 3.

This clonotype was detected ten times or more. The gene calls are TRBV7-3 and TRBJ1-1; 9 bases agree with TRBD1. The CDR3 sequence is 15 residues long. Germline loops: CDR1 SGHTA, CDR2 FQGTGA. J lost 5 bases, V lost 4 bases, and 8 bases had no gene match. CDR3 region: CASSSTGGKVTEAFF. For the CDR3, the DNA is TGTGCCAGCAGCTCGACAGGGGGGAAGGTGACTGAAGCTTTCTTT.

The chain carries TRBV6-5 and TRBJ2-3, with D unresolved. Germline CDR1 reads MNHEY; CDR2 reads SVGAGI. Trimming removed 0 bases at V and 1 base at J, with 11 bases between. This CDR3 is built from 16 residues. DNA of the CDR3: TGTGCCAGCAGTTACTCGAGGCCTATCCGCACAGATACGCAGTATTTT. It yields the protein CASSYSRPIRTDTQYF.

This clonotype was observed a few times. The J gene is TRBJ1-5, the V gene TRBV4-3; tentative D call: TRBD1 (5 bases). Germline V gene lookup returns CDR1 LGHNA and CDR2 YSLEER. Trimming shortened V by 0 bases and J by 7 bases, and 10 bases separated the two germline ends. The CDR3 covers 14 residues. CDR3 DNA: TGCGCCAGCAGCCAAGATCAGGGATGGCAGCCCCAGCATTTT. Protein sequence: CASSQDQGWQPQHF.

This clonotype was observed a handful of times. The chain links TRBV27 to TRBJ1-1; D is uncertain. V shed 0 bases and J shed 5 bases, with 7 bases lying between them. CDR1 MNHEY and CDR2 SMNVEV come from the germline V gene (reference sequence). CDR3 length: 13 residues. CDR3 in amino acids: CASSLSVGTEAFF. The DNA for the CDR3 is TGTGCCAGCAGTTTATCGGTGGGGACTGAAGCTTTCTTT.

The chain has TRBV7-2 and TRBJ2-1, with D uncertain. The ends were cut back, 4 bases at V and 7 bases at J, with 8 bases in the middle. The CDR3 contains 12 residues. The germline gives CDR1 SGHTA, CDR2 FQGNSA. CDR3 residues: CASSSRSNEQFF. Here the CDR3 DNA reads TGTGCCAGCAGCTCCCGAAGTAATGAGCAGTTCTTC. Full variable domain (outside the CDR3, taken from reference TRBV7-2 and TRBJ2-1): GAGVSQSPSNKVTEKGKDVELRCDPISGHTALYWYRQSLGQGLEFLIYFQGNSAPDKSGLPSDRFSAERTGGSVSTLTIQRTQQEDSAVYLCASSSRSNEQFFGPGTRLTVL.

The chain carries TRBV12-3 or TRBV12-4 and TRBJ2-7; maybe TRBD1 (5 bases). Trimming took off 1 base at V and 2 bases at J, with 9 bases between the two ends. This CDR3 comprises 14 residues. The CDR3 loop is CASSLDRTAYEQYF. For the CDR3, the DNA is TGTGCCAGCAGTTTAGACAGGACCGCCTACGAGCAGTACTTC.

V and J are TRBV4-3 and TRBJ2-7, with D possibly being TRBD1 or TRBD2 (5 bases each). CDR3 length equals 15 residues. V was cut by 0 bases and J by 1 base, with 10 bases left in between. Germline values: CDR1 LGHNA, CDR2 YSLEER. The DNA of the CDR3 is TGCGCCAGCAGCCAAGATCTGAGGGGATCCTACGAGCAGTACTTC. Protein sequence: CASSQDLRGSYEQYF.

V usage is TRBV7-3 and J usage is TRBJ2-1; 9 nucleotides agree with TRBD2. The germline CDR1 and CDR2 sequences are SGHTA and FQGTGA. CDR3 length equals 14 residues. V dropped 5 bases and J dropped 8; count of bases not matched to a gene: 7. The CDR3: CASSPRPSGDEQFF. CDR3 sequence (DNA): TGTGCCAGCAGCCCCCGGCCTAGCGGGGATGAGCAGTTCTTC.

This clonotype has more than one count but fewer than ten. V is TRBV25-1 and J is TRBJ2-2; D remains unclear. V lost 10 bases, J lost 2 bases, and 11 bases lay in between. Germline V lookup: CDR1 MGHDK, CDR2 SYGVNS. The CDR3 spans 13 residues. The CDR3 sequence is CATSTRNTGELFF. For the CDR3, the DNA is TGTGCCACCTCGACACGAAACACCGGGGAGCTGTTTTTT. Using reference TRBV25-1 and TRBJ2-2 for the parts outside the CDR3, the full variable domain is EADIYQTPRYLVIGTGKKITLECSQTMGHDKMYWYQQDPGMELHLIHYSYGVNSTEKGDLSSESTVSRIRTEHFPLTLESARPSHTSQYLCATSTRNTGELFFGEGSRLTVL.

This clonotype occurred many times. This chain uses TRBV4-2 with TRBJ2-1; 11 positions match TRBD2. Trimming cost V 0 bases and J 5 bases; bases outside gene matches: 3. This CDR3 is built from 16 residues. Looked up from germline, CDR1 is LGHNA and CDR2 is YNFKEQ. The CDR3 loop is CASSQDILAGDNEQFF. CDR3 DNA sequence: TGTGCCAGCAGCCAAGATATACTAGCGGGGGACAATGAGCAGTTCTTC.

The V gene is TRBV25-1, the J gene TRBJ1-2, with 9 bases matching TRBD1. There are 13 residues in the CDR3. The trim removed 4 bases at V and 7 bases at J, leaving 4 bases unmatched. Germline CDR1 is MGHDK and CDR2 is SYGVNS. This CDR3 is CASSAQGALGYTF. Here the CDR3 DNA reads TGTGCCAGCAGTGCACAGGGGGCGCTTGGCTACACCTTC.

The table lists this clonotype with many counts. The chain has TRBV7-8 and TRBJ2-1, with no clear D. Per the germline V gene, CDR1 is SGHVS and CDR2 is FQNEAQ. This CDR3 has 17 residues. Trimming cost V 5 bases and J 0 bases, with 17 bases left between them. CDR3 sequence reads: CASSPTRRPSSYNEQFF. CDR3 in DNA: TGTGCCAGCAGCCCGACCCGCCGACCGAGCTCCTACAATGAGCAGTTCTTC.

J is TRBJ2-5 and V is TRBV20-1; D remains ambiguous. CDR1 DFQATT and CDR2 SNEGSKA come from the germline V gene (reference sequence). Trimming left V 3 bases short and J 2 bases short, with 4 bases between. The CDR3 has 11 residues. The CDR3 nucleotides read TGCAGTGCTAGTCAGCAAGAGACCCAGTACTTC. Its translation: CSASQQETQYF.

This chain joins TRBV9 and TRBJ2-5, with D perhaps TRBD1 or TRBD2 (6 bases each). Germline-derived CDR1 and CDR2 are SGDLS and YYNGEE. With 0 bases removed from V and 2 bases from J, the gap between germline ends came to 11 bases. This CDR3 spans 15 amino acids. The CDR3 coding sequence is TGTGCCAGCAGCGTAGATGGAGGGGGGCAAGAGACCCAGTACTTC. Translation: CASSVDGGGQETQYF.

This chain joins TRBV30 and TRBJ2-3, with TRBD2 matching over 10 bases. Unmatched junction bases numbered 3, after V lost 3 bases and J lost 0 bases. Germline CDR1 and CDR2: GTSNPN and SVGIG (reference sequence). This CDR3 region has 15 residues. CDR3 DNA: TGTGCCTGGAGCCTAGCGGGAGCTAGCACAGATACGCAGTATTTT. It specifies CAWSLAGASTDTQYF.

This clonotype was seen more than once but under ten times. It is unclear where the CDR3 begins or ends on the DNA, so no DNA is shown, and the CDR3 is as TCRdb lists it. The J gene is TRBJ2-5, the V gene TRBV12-3 or TRBV12-4. With termini counted, the CDR3 has 11 amino acids. This CDR3 is CASSSSETQYF.

In nucleotides, the CDR3 is TGTGCCAGCAGTGCCGGGACTACCTACAATGAGCAGTTCTTC. It encodes CASSAGTTYNEQFF. This chain connects TRBV12-3 or TRBV12-4 to TRBJ2-1; 7 nucleotides match TRBD2. Unmatched junction bases numbered 3, after V lost 5 bases and J lost 2 bases. The CDR3 has 14 amino acids.

The chain joins TRBV13 to TRBJ2-6; D unclear. Germline V gene sequence: CDR1 PRHDT, CDR2 FYEKMQ (reference sequence). The CDR3 covers 13 residues. The V gene lost 8 bases and the J gene lost 1 base, with 6 bases spanning the gap. The CDR3: CASWVSGANVLTF. The CDR3, as DNA: TGTGCCAGCTGGGTGTCTGGGGCCAACGTCCTGACTTTC.

The chain employs TRBV2 and TRBJ2-3; D is unclear. The CDR3 runs to 12 residues. V lost 11 bases and J lost 5, with 14 bases in between. Germline CDR1 reads SNHLY; CDR2 reads FYNNEI. The CDR3 region has the DNA TGTGCCGCTTACCTTGATGTAGATACGCAGTATTTT. It yields the protein CAAYLDVDTQYF.